This T cell receptor beta chain originates from a study of CD8 T cells in ankylosing spondylitis. Study-wide results and caveats: Previous work reported some of these motif variants in the synovial fluid and blood of reactive arthritis. A TCR beta motif made of several highly homologous variants seemed typical of ankylosing spondylitis blood. Reportedly, disease-linked clones are significantly enriched in ankylosing spondylitis patients' matched synovial fluid. CD8+ disease-linked clones were present at relatively low frequencies in blood.

TCRdb itself ran the 5' RACE reads through MiXCR, one entry per CDR3 protein. The table records over 600,000 distinct CDR3 sequences, around 19% of them present only once. The V segment lost 4 bases and the J segment 0 bases; nucleotides outside the gene matches: 6. Looked up from germline, CDR1 is LNHNV and CDR2 is YYDKDF (reference sequence). The CDR3 totals 16 residues. A remark on this clonotype: Its specificity is not known.

The sequence was collected from a male donor with ankylosing spondylitis. The chain is built from TRBV15 and TRBJ2-3, with 8 positions matching TRBD2. The sample consisted of blood, either unsorted or a sorted T cell fraction (not recorded which). The CDR3 protein is CATSKDTGGSTDTQYF. As DNA, the CDR3 is TGTGCCACCAGCAAGGATACGGGAGGGAGCACAGATACGCAGTATTTT. Filled out from reference TRBV15 and TRBJ2-3, the complete variable domain reads DAMVIQNPRYQVTQFGKPVTLSCSQTLNHNVMYWYQQKSSQAPKLLFHYYDKDFNNEADTPDNFQSRRPNTSFCFLDIRSPGLGDTAMYLCATSKDTGGSTDTQYFGPGTRLTVL.